This T cell receptor (beta chain) was retrieved from a study of molecular identifiers for immune sequencing clone quantification. TCRdb used MiXCR to reprocess the PCR reads, holding one entry per CDR3 protein. This repertoire shows 250,000 to 400,000 distinct CDR3 sequences, over 20% found once; its top ten account for about 0.81%. Sample: naive CD8+ T cells from blood, with Jurkat cell RNA spiked in. Stated subset: FACS-sorted CD8+CD4-CCR7+CD45RA+ naive T cells. The receptor was derived from a human donor in good health. Some libraries in this study had Jurkat cell RNA spiked in.

CDR3 DNA sequence: TGTGCCAGCAGTTTAAGGGGGGGCGATCAGCCCCAGCATTTT. This gives the protein CASSLRGGDQPQHF. V is TRBV27 and J is TRBJ1-5; a possible D gene is TRBD1 (6 bases). Deletions cut 2 bases from V and 5 bases from J, with 10 bases between. This CDR3 spans 14 amino acids. Germline CDR1 MNHEY, CDR2 SMNVEV (reference sequence).